The next 10 T cell receptor beta chains were all read from a single sample in a study of shared clonotypes between healthy human individuals. Profiled with immunoSEQ multiplex PCR; TCRdb holds only in-frame clones, not every one. The profile shows about half a million clones, approximately 79% of them singletons. Sequencing was carried out using PBMCs. These receptors all come from a woman aged 35 to 49 in good health. Some clones in this sample may be carry-over from other donors' samples.

The chain has TRBV6-1 and TRBJ2-3; 8 bases match TRBD2. Germline V CDR1 and CDR2: MNHNS, SASEGT. The CDR3 is made up of 15 amino acids. V shed 10 bases, J shed 0 bases, and the junction held 9 bases outside the gene matches. The CDR3 DNA sequence: TGTGCCACCTCGGGGGGGCCCTGGAGCACAGATACGCAGTATTTT. It codes for CATSGGPWSTDTQYF.

This chain uses TRBV6-4 with TRBJ1-1; possible D gene TRBD1, 5 bases. CDR1 MRHNA and CDR2 SNTAGT come from the germline V gene. V lost 0 bases to trimming and J lost 7 bases, with 12 bases between them. The CDR3 runs 14 residues. Here the CDR3 reads CASSDSGDQSEAFF. The DNA of the CDR3 is TGTGCCAGCAGTGACTCAGGGGACCAAAGTGAAGCTTTCTTT.

In this sample, this clone turned up a few times. CDR3 region: CASSPGLFSGGEKLFF. CDR3 sequence (DNA): TGTGCCAGCAGCCCTGGCCTGTTTAGTGGTGGTGAAAAACTGTTTTTT. This chain connects TRBV7-9 to TRBJ1-4; no firm D call. Germline V gene lookup returns CDR1 SEHNR and CDR2 FQNEAQ (reference sequence). The CDR3 runs to 16 residues. The V and J ends lost 5 bases and 7 bases respectively, with 20 bases between them.

CDR3 sequence reads: CASSLGGGMHQETQYF. CDR3 in DNA: TGTGCCAGCAGCTTAGGGGGAGGGATGCACCAAGAGACCCAGTACTTC. The gene calls are TRBV7-9 and TRBJ2-5; 7 bases line up with TRBD2. The CDR3 spans 16 residues. The J segment lost 0 bases and the V segment lost 1 base, leaving 5 bases of the junction unmatched. CDR1 is SEHNR and CDR2 is FQNEAQ in the germline V gene (reference sequence).

The rearrangement links TRBV19 to TRBJ1-1; 9 positions match TRBD1. This CDR3 has 15 residues. The germline V gene encodes CDR1 LNHDA and CDR2 SQIVND (reference sequence). Germline trimming cut 6 bases from V and 4 bases from J; bases unmatched to any gene: 9. The CDR3 loop is CASSPWTGEVTEAFF. In DNA, the CDR3 is TGTGCCAGTAGCCCCTGGACAGGGGAGGTCACTGAAGCTTTCTTT.

In its sample, this clone was seen once. This sequence joins TRBV6-1 and TRBJ2-7; 9 nucleotides match TRBD2. Germline CDR1 MNHNS, CDR2 SASEGT. The junction had 4 bases not matched to a gene; V was cut back by 2 bases and J by 2 bases. This CDR3 region has 15 residues. CDR3 region: CASSERSSGAYEQYF. CDR3 DNA sequence: TGTGCCAGCAGTGAAAGGTCTAGCGGGGCCTACGAGCAGTACTTC.

The CDR3 DNA reads TGCGCCAGCAGCTTGCGGGGCGGGAACGGGTTTGAGACCCAGTACTTC. Protein sequence: CASSLRGGNGFETQYF. The rearrangement links TRBV5-1 to TRBJ2-5; a possible D gene is TRBD2 (6 bases). V was trimmed by 1 base and J by 5 bases, leaving 18 bases between them. The CDR3 is 16 residues long. The germline gives CDR1 SGHRS, CDR2 YFSETQ.

This clone is a singleton in its sample. The chain joins TRBV19 to TRBJ2-7; a weak D match, TRBD1 (6 bases). Trimming cost V 1 base and J 2 bases, with 6 bases left between them. The CDR3 runs 13 residues. Germline V gene sequence: CDR1 LNHDA, CDR2 SQIVND (reference sequence). Here the CDR3 DNA reads TGTGCCAGTAGTATAGGGACAGCCTACGAGCAGTACTTC. It codes for CASSIGTAYEQYF. The complete variable domain, with remaining parts taken from reference TRBV19 and TRBJ2-7, reads DGGITQSPKYLFRKEGQNVTLSCEQNLNHDAMYWYRQDPGQGLRLIYYSQIVNDFQKGDIAEGYSVSREKKESFPLTVTSAQKNPTAFYLCASSIGTAYEQYFGPGTRLTVT.

The genes are TRBV30 and TRBJ1-2; D uncertain. The CDR3 is 12 residues long. Per germline, CDR1 GTSNPN and CDR2 SVGIG (reference sequence). V was pared by 2 bases and J by 4 bases, with 8 bases between. The CDR3: CAWSTDSYGYTF. The DNA of the CDR3 is TGTGCCTGGAGTACAGATTCCTATGGCTACACCTTC. Complete variable domain (other parts from reference TRBV30 and TRBJ1-2): SQTIHQWPATLVQPVGSPLSLECTVEGTSNPNLYWYRQAAGRGLQLLFYSVGIGQISSEVPQNLSASRPQDRQFILSSKKLLLSDSGFYLCAWSTDSYGYTFGSGTRLTVV.

For the CDR3, the DNA is TGTGCCAGCAGCTCAGGGGGCATTGGGACCCAGTACTTC. This sequence encodes CASSSGGIGTQYF. V gene TRBV7-2 combines with J gene TRBJ2-5, with 8 positions matching TRBD1. The CDR3 consists of 13 residues. CDR1 is SGHTA and CDR2 is FQGNSA in the germline V gene. Trimming at V came to 4 bases and at J to 7 bases, leaving 5 bases not matched to a gene.